This T cell receptor beta chain came from a study of T cells in Graves' hyperthyroidism and ophthalmopathy. Overall study results and limits: Blood held most thyroid clonotypes expanded above 0.001 frequency.

Amplified TCR beta CDR3 regions derived from RNA transcripts. A set of HTBI primers served as the primers for a first-round RT-PCR of the TCR CDR3. TCRdb re-analysed the multiplex PCR reads in MiXCR, keeping a single row per CDR3 protein. This sample has around 400,000 distinct CDR3 sequences, with 25% found just once. Uncontrolled infection, other autoimmune disease, pregnancy or lactation disqualified patients from enrolment. This clonotype occurred a few times. Its antigen is unidentified. Germline-derived CDR1 and CDR2 are SEHNR and FQNEAQ (reference sequence). Between the trimmed V and J ends, which lost 3 bases and 3 bases, there was a span of 10 bases. The CDR3 covers 14 residues.

Sequencing input: blood. This sequence joins TRBV7-9 and TRBJ2-3, with D uncertain. The source is a man in his fifties or sixties with Graves' hyperthyroidism. The CDR3 here is CASSLVDWTDTQYF. Here the CDR3 DNA reads TGTGCCAGCAGCTTGGTAGACTGGACAGATACGCAGTATTTT.